The rows below give T cell receptor beta chains drawn from one sample of a study of blood T cell repertoires in COVID-19. Generated by immunoSEQ multiplex PCR, the TCRdb table keeps only in-frame clones and is missing some. This sample yields 200,000 to 300,000 clones, of which approximately 85% are seen a single time; about 0.74% belongs to the top ten. Sequencing was done on a sample of peripheral blood. The receptors were sampled from a woman in her twenties or thirties with acute or convalescent COVID-19. The CDR3 runs from the conserved cysteine through the conserved F or W. The D gene is left open where the match is weak. Where a row states a size, it is once, few, many or the class of an expanded clone; other rows omit it.

J	size	V	D	DNA	CDR3
TRBJ2-5	.	TRBV15	.	TGTGCCACCAGCAGCAGAGTTCAGGGGAAGCAAGAGACCCAGTACTTC	CATSSRVQGKQETQYF
TRBJ2-5	.	TRBV5-5	.	TGTGCCAGCAGCACGCGGACACAACCTTTAGAGACCCAGTACTTC	CASSTRTQPLETQYF
TRBJ1-5	.	TRBV6-6	TRBD1	TGTGCCAGCAGTCCGAACCGGGACAGCGGACGTTATAGCAATCAGCCCCAGCATTTT	CASSPNRDSGRYSNQPQHF
TRBJ2-1	.	TRBV6-5	TRBD2	TGTGCCAGCCAACTTCCTGGCGGGAGGGGTGAGCAGTTCTTC	CASQLPGGRGEQFF
TRBJ1-5	.	TRBV2	TRBD1	TGTGCCAGCAGTGACGGGACAGGGGGTTTTGTTGGCAATCAGCCCCAGCATTTT	CASSDGTGGFVGNQPQHF
TRBJ2-7	.	TRBV6-2/TRBV6-3	.	TGTGCCAGCAGTTACGAGCCAGGGTATTTAGCCTACGAGCAGTACTTC	CASSYEPGYLAYEQYF
TRBJ1-5	few	TRBV12-3/TRBV12-4	.	TGTGCCAGCAGTTCCCCAAATCAGCCCCAGCATTTT	CASSSPNQPQHF
TRBJ1-4	.	TRBV18	.	TGTGCCAGCTCACCGGAGGGAACTAATGAAAAACTGTTTTTT	CASSPEGTNEKLFF
TRBJ2-5	.	TRBV24-1	TRBD1	TGTGCCACCAGCGGGACAGGGGGCGAGACCCAGTACTTC	CATSGTGGETQYF
TRBJ2-3	.	TRBV5-1	.	TGCGCCAGCAGCTTAGCGTTAGGTCTAGATACGCAGTATTTT	CASSLALGLDTQYF
TRBJ2-3	.	TRBV5-8	TRBD2	TGTGCCAGCAGCTTGGGACTAGCGGGAGGTGTGGTCGGAACAGATACGCAGTATTTT	CASSLGLAGGVVGTDTQYF
TRBJ1-1	.	TRBV11-2	.	TGTGCCAGCAGCCAGGGTTCCCCTGAAGCTTTCTTT	CASSQGSPEAFF
TRBJ2-3	.	TRBV11-2	TRBD2	TGTGCCAGCAGCTCGGGACTAGCGTCAGATACGCAGTATTTT	CASSSGLASDTQYF
TRBJ2-5	once	TRBV12-3/TRBV12-4	.	TGTGCCAGCAGCTCACAGGGTGGAGAGACCCAGTACTTC	CASSSQGGETQYF
TRBJ2-1	.	TRBV3-1/TRBV3-2	TRBD2	TGTGCCAGCACGAGAACTGCGGCCCTAGCGGTGCAGTTCTTC	CASTRTAALAVQFF
TRBJ2-2	.	TRBV11-3	TRBD1	TGTGCCAGCAGCCCAGGGGGCGCGAACACCGGGGAGCTGTTTTTT	CASSPGGANTGELFF
TRBJ1-1	.	TRBV6-5	.	TGTGCCAGCAGCACCCTCGGTATGAACACTGAAGCTTTCTTT	CASSTLGMNTEAFF
TRBJ1-6	once	TRBV30	.	TGTGCCTGGAGCCCGGGACACCCGGCGGGTTCACCCCTCCACTTT	CAWSPGHPAGSPLHF
TRBJ2-5	.	TRBV9	.	TGTGCCAGCAGCGTAGGAACTTCAGAGACCCAGTACTTC	CASSVGTSETQYF
TRBJ2-7	.	TRBV9	.	TGTGCCAGCAGCTTAGGAGGGCGAAACTACGAGCAGTACTTC	CASSLGGRNYEQYF
TRBJ2-4	once	TRBV6-6	TRBD2	TGTGCCAGCAGTAAACTAGCGGGAGCAAAAAACATTCAGTACTTC	CASSKLAGAKNIQYF
TRBJ2-3	.	TRBV27	.	TGTGCCAGCAGTACCCGGCGGGTGGCGGTAAGCACAGATACGCAGTATTTT	CASSTRRVAVSTDTQYF
TRBJ2-7	.	TRBV19	TRBD2	TGTGCCAGTATGAGGTCCGGACTAGCGGGCTACGAGCAGTACTTC	CASMRSGLAGYEQYF
TRBJ2-7	.	TRBV19	.	TGTGCCAGTAGTATAGAGACAGGTACCTACGAGCAGTACTTC	CASSIETGTYEQYF
TRBJ2-7	.	TRBV30	TRBD2	TGTGCCTGGAGTCCCCGGGGTAGCGGGAGTCTCCTTAGCTCCTACGAGCAGTACTTC	CAWSPRGSGSLLSSYEQYF
TRBJ2-7	once	TRBV5-6	.	TGTGCCAGCAGCTTGGTTGAGGAGGGGTTCGAGCAGTACTTC	CASSLVEEGFEQYF
TRBJ1-5	.	TRBV19	.	TGTGCCAGTAGTATCCAGGGCGCTCAGCCCCAGCATTTT	CASSIQGAQPQHF
TRBJ2-2	.	TRBV7-9	.	TGTGCCAGCAGGTATCTAGACGGGAGTCGGGAGCTGTTTTTT	CASRYLDGSRELFF
TRBJ2-2	.	TRBV12-3/TRBV12-4	.	TGTGCCAGCAAGATTGGTAGAGGGGAGCTGTTTTTT	CASKIGRGELFF
TRBJ1-2	.	TRBV7-9	TRBD1	TGTGCCAGCAGCCCGCGGACAGGGCTCTATGGCTACACCTTC	CASSPRTGLYGYTF
TRBJ1-6	.	TRBV7-9	TRBD1	TGTGCCAGCAGCCGGACAGGGGATAATTCACCCCTCCACTTT	CASSRTGDNSPLHF
TRBJ2-3	many	TRBV25-1	.	TGTGCCAGCAGTGTTTCTGATACGCAGTATTTT	CASSVSDTQYF
TRBJ2-7	.	TRBV29-1	TRBD2	TGCAGCGTTGTCCCCAACCTAGCGGGATTAGCCTACGAGCAGTACTTC	CSVVPNLAGLAYEQYF
TRBJ1-2	.	TRBV27	TRBD1	TGTGCCAGCCGCGGGGACAGGCGAACTTTTAACTATGGCTACACCTTC	CASRGDRRTFNYGYTF
TRBJ2-1	.	TRBV9	TRBD2	TGTGCCAGCAGCGTAGTAGTAGCGGGAGGCCTCAATGAGCAGTTCTTC	CASSVVVAGGLNEQFF
TRBJ1-6	.	TRBV30	.	TGTGCCTGGAACCGACAGAGTGACTCCTATAATTCACCCCTCCACTTT	CAWNRQSDSYNSPLHF
TRBJ2-2	.	TRBV12-3/TRBV12-4	.	TGTGCCAGCAGTTGGGACAATCTCGGGGAGCTGTTTTTT	CASSWDNLGELFF
TRBJ2-1	.	TRBV2	TRBD2	TGTGCCAGCAGCGAGCGGGAGGCGGGAGTGTCCTACAATGAGCAGTTCTTC	CASSEREAGVSYNEQFF
TRBJ2-5	.	TRBV5-1	TRBD2	TGCGCCAGCAGCTGGGGACTAGCGGGAGTGAGGACCCAGTACTTC	CASSWGLAGVRTQYF
TRBJ1-1	once	TRBV21-1	.	TGTGCCAGCAGCAAACTGGCAGGGGTGAACACTGAAGCTTTCTTT	CASSKLAGVNTEAFF
TRBJ2-5	.	TRBV7-2	.	TGTGCCAGCAGGTTAACTAGTGGGGAGGTAGAGACCCAGTACTTC	CASRLTSGEVETQYF
TRBJ2-5	.	TRBV29-1	TRBD1	TGCAGCGTTGATTACGTGACAGGGAGCGGGACCCAGTACTTC	CSVDYVTGSGTQYF
TRBJ2-3	few	TRBV6-4	.	TGTGCCAGCAGTGACTCGGAGACTAGCACAGATACGCAGTATTTT	CASSDSETSTDTQYF
TRBJ2-1	.	TRBV5-5	TRBD2	TGTGCCAGCGGGCCTGGTAGCGGGAGGGCCTGGCAGTTCTTC	CASGPGSGRAWQFF
TRBJ2-3	.	TRBV10-3	TRBD2	TGTGCCATCAGTGACCCTAGCGGGAGAGATACGCAGTATTTT	CAISDPSGRDTQYF
TRBJ2-7	.	TRBV11-2	TRBD1	TGTGCCAGCAGCTCACAGGGGCGGATCCACGAGCAGTACTTC	CASSSQGRIHEQYF
TRBJ2-3	.	TRBV11-3	.	TGTGCCAGCAGCCACCTCGGGGAAGGAGATACGCAGTATTTT	CASSHLGEGDTQYF
TRBJ2-3	.	TRBV5-6	TRBD1	TGTGCCAGCAGCCTCATGACAGGGACAGATACGCAGTATTTT	CASSLMTGTDTQYF
TRBJ1-2	.	TRBV2	.	TGTGCCAGCAGTGAAAATTTCCGGGTACTCTATGGCTACACCTTC	CASSENFRVLYGYTF
TRBJ2-1	.	TRBV3-1/TRBV3-2	TRBD1	TGTGCCAGCAGCCAAGTTAGGGGGCCCCGGAATGAGCAGTTCTTC	CASSQVRGPRNEQFF
TRBJ2-3	.	TRBV7-6	TRBD2	TGTGCCAGCAGCTTCCCAGGGACTAGCGGGTCGGGTATTGATACGCAGTATTTT	CASSFPGTSGSGIDTQYF
TRBJ2-7	.	TRBV6-5	TRBD2	TGTGCCAGCACTATATCAGCGGGAGGCCAGCAGTACTTC	CASTISAGGQQYF
TRBJ2-7	.	TRBV7-9	.	TGTGCCAGCAGCCTCAAGGACAGACTCTACGAGCAGTACTTC	CASSLKDRLYEQYF
TRBJ1-1	.	TRBV5-4	.	TGTGCCAGCAATGAGGGCCTGAACACTGAAGCTTTCTTT	CASNEGLNTEAFF
TRBJ2-3	.	TRBV9	.	TGTGCCAGCAGCGTAGCTTTTACTAGCACAGATACGCAGTATTTT	CASSVAFTSTDTQYF
TRBJ2-5	.	TRBV7-3	TRBD2	TGTGCCAGCAGCCAAACTGCTAGCGGCCAAGAGACCCAGTACTTC	CASSQTASGQETQYF
TRBJ2-2	.	TRBV6-2/TRBV6-3	.	TGTGCCAGCAGTTACTTAACTCGAACCGGGGAGCTGTTTTTT	CASSYLTRTGELFF